The rows below give T cell receptor beta chains drawn from one sample of a study of shared T cell receptors in the human thymus. Profiled with immunoSEQ multiplex PCR; TCRdb holds only in-frame clones, not every one. Of over 350,000 clones in the sample, more than 85% were seen once. Sequencing was carried out using thymocytes. The receptors here all came from a human donor. Each CDR3 is given with its conserved first and last residue. Fields, in order: J gene, V gene, clone size, D gene, CDR3 protein, CDR3 DNA. A D gene is named only where the DNA matches it firmly. The size field is filled for only some rows; it gives once, few, many or a size class.

j_gene: TRBJ2-2
v_gene: TRBV5-4
abundance: -
d_gene: TRBD2
CDR3aa: CASNTVAGGSGELFF
CDR3nt: TGTGCCAGCAATACCGTAGCGGGAGGATCCGGGGAGCTGTTTTTT

j_gene: TRBJ1-5
v_gene: TRBV6-5
abundance: -
d_gene: -
CDR3aa: CASRDLHSNQPQHF
CDR3nt: TGTGCCAGCAGGGACCTACATAGCAATCAGCCCCAGCATTTT

j_gene: TRBJ1-1
v_gene: TRBV28
abundance: -
d_gene: -
CDR3aa: CASSWGKNTEAFF
CDR3nt: TGTGCCAGCAGTTGGGGAAAGAACACTGAAGCTTTCTTT

j_gene: TRBJ1-1
v_gene: TRBV29-1
abundance: -
d_gene: -
CDR3aa: CSVGGGLRDAITEAFF
CDR3nt: TGCAGCGTCGGGGGGGGGTTGCGGGACGCGATCACTGAAGCTTTCTTT

j_gene: TRBJ1-5
v_gene: TRBV4-1
abundance: -
d_gene: -
CDR3aa: CASSQEVRGNQPQHF
CDR3nt: TGCGCCAGCAGCCAAGAGGTCAGGGGCAATCAGCCCCAGCATTTT

j_gene: TRBJ1-3
v_gene: TRBV6-1
abundance: -
d_gene: -
CDR3aa: CATEDENTIYF
CDR3nt: TGTGCCACCGAGGATGAGAACACCATATATTTT

j_gene: TRBJ2-7
v_gene: TRBV20-1
abundance: -
d_gene: -
CDR3aa: CSARPEYEQYF
CDR3nt: TGCAGTGCTCGTCCTGAATACGAGCAGTACTTC

j_gene: TRBJ2-2
v_gene: TRBV4-3
abundance: -
d_gene: -
CDR3aa: CASRQARGATGELFF
CDR3nt: TGCGCCAGCCGCCAGGCCAGGGGAGCCACCGGGGAGCTGTTTTTT

j_gene: TRBJ2-3
v_gene: TRBV15
abundance: -
d_gene: -
CDR3aa: CATSRAARGLERFTDTQYF
CDR3nt: TGTGCCACCAGCAGAGCTGCCAGGGGACTGGAGAGGTTCACAGATACGCAGTATTTT

j_gene: TRBJ2-1
v_gene: TRBV9
abundance: -
d_gene: TRBD1
CDR3aa: CASSPTGGGNEQFF
CDR3nt: TGTGCCAGCAGTCCGACAGGGGGAGGGAATGAGCAGTTCTTC

j_gene: TRBJ2-1
v_gene: TRBV28
abundance: -
d_gene: -
CDR3aa: CASSFGVRGTYNEQFF
CDR3nt: TGTGCCAGCAGTTTTGGGGTAAGGGGAACCTACAATGAGCAGTTCTTC

j_gene: TRBJ1-5
v_gene: TRBV11-2
abundance: -
d_gene: -
CDR3aa: CASSSGTCNQPQHF
CDR3nt: TGTGCCAGCAGCTCCGGGACGTGCAATCAGCCCCAGCATTTT

j_gene: TRBJ2-7
v_gene: TRBV28
abundance: -
d_gene: TRBD1
CDR3aa: CASTPRARRDSISYEQYF
CDR3nt: TGTGCCAGCACTCCAAGGGCCCGACGGGACAGCATCTCCTACGAGCAGTACTTC

j_gene: TRBJ2-4
v_gene: TRBV5-5
abundance: -
d_gene: -
CDR3aa: CASSTDSYLNIQYF
CDR3nt: TGTGCCAGCAGCACCGACAGCTATCTAAACATTCAGTACTTC

j_gene: TRBJ2-1
v_gene: TRBV1
abundance: -
d_gene: -
CDR3aa: CTSSQEQAGGQNSYNEQFF
CDR3nt: TGCACCAGCAGCCAAGAGCAAGCGGGAGGGCAAAACTCCTACAATGAGCAGTTCTTC

j_gene: TRBJ2-1
v_gene: TRBV7-2
abundance: -
d_gene: TRBD1
CDR3aa: CASSLVPGQGRNEQFF
CDR3nt: TGTGCCAGCAGCTTAGTGCCGGGACAGGGGAGAAATGAGCAGTTCTTC

j_gene: TRBJ1-1
v_gene: TRBV30
abundance: once
d_gene: TRBD1
CDR3aa: CAWTPDREANTEAFF
CDR3nt: TGTGCCTGGACCCCTGACAGGGAGGCGAACACTGAAGCTTTCTTT

j_gene: TRBJ2-2
v_gene: TRBV7-9
abundance: -
d_gene: -
CDR3aa: CASSYPGDISNTGELFF
CDR3nt: TGTGCCAGCAGCTACCCCGGGGACATCTCGAACACCGGGGAGCTGTTTTTT

j_gene: TRBJ1-2
v_gene: TRBV12-5
abundance: -
d_gene: -
CDR3aa: CASGLVTPRTAGNYGYTF
CDR3nt: TGTGCTAGTGGTTTGGTAACCCCTCGGACAGCCGGAAACTATGGCTACACCTTC

j_gene: TRBJ1-1
v_gene: TRBV14
abundance: -
d_gene: -
CDR3aa: CASSQQYEAEAFF
CDR3nt: TGTGCCAGCAGCCAACAGTATGAGGCTGAAGCTTTCTTT

j_gene: TRBJ2-3
v_gene: TRBV11-2
abundance: -
d_gene: -
CDR3aa: CASTPTGGTDTQYF
CDR3nt: TGTGCCAGCACCCCCACCGGAGGGACAGATACGCAGTATTTT

j_gene: TRBJ2-2
v_gene: TRBV21-1
abundance: -
d_gene: -
CDR3aa: CASSKGTGVGELFF
CDR3nt: TGTGCCAGCAGCAAAGGCACAGGGGTCGGGGAGCTGTTTTTT

j_gene: TRBJ2-3
v_gene: TRBV27
abundance: once
d_gene: -
CDR3aa: CASSSIARADTQYF
CDR3nt: TGTGCCAGCAGTAGCATCGCCAGGGCAGATACGCAGTATTTT

j_gene: TRBJ1-4
v_gene: TRBV28
abundance: -
d_gene: -
CDR3aa: CASRKLPTTNEKLFF
CDR3nt: TGTGCCAGCAGAAAATTACCCACAACTAATGAAAAACTGTTTTTT

j_gene: TRBJ2-1
v_gene: TRBV29-1
abundance: -
d_gene: -
CDR3aa: CSVDGTEGGGGGDEQFF
CDR3nt: TGCAGCGTTGACGGTACTGAGGGTGGAGGGGGGGGCGATGAGCAGTTCTTC

j_gene: TRBJ2-7
v_gene: TRBV6-1
abundance: -
d_gene: TRBD2
CDR3aa: CASRGEGSSYEQYF
CDR3nt: TGTGCCAGCAGGGGGGAGGGAAGCTCCTACGAGCAGTACTTC

j_gene: TRBJ2-1
v_gene: TRBV5-6
abundance: -
d_gene: TRBD2
CDR3aa: CASSPRTSGSPNEQFF
CDR3nt: TGTGCCAGCAGCCCTAGGACTAGCGGGAGCCCTAATGAGCAGTTCTTC

j_gene: TRBJ2-4
v_gene: TRBV7-3
abundance: -
d_gene: -
CDR3aa: CASSLEEGKAKNIQYF
CDR3nt: TGTGCCAGCAGCTTGGAAGAGGGGAAAGCCAAAAACATTCAGTACTTC